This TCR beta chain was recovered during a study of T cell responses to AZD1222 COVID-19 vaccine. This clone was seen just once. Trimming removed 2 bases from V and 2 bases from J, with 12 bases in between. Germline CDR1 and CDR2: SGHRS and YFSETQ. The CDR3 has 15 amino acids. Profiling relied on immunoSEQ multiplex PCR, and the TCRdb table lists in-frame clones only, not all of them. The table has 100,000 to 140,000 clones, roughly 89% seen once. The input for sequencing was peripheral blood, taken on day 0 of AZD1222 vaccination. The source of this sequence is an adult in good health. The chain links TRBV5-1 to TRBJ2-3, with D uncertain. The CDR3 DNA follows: TGCGCCAGCAGCTTACCAACGGATGCCACAGATACGCAGTATTTT. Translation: CASSLPTDATDTQYF. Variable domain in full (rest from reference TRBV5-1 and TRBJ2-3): KAGVTQTPRYLIKTRGQQVTLSCSPISGHRSVSWYQQTPGQGLQFLFEYFSETQRNKGNFPGRFSGRQFSNSRSEMNVSTLELGDSALYLCASSLPTDATDTQYFGPGTRLTVL.